This TCR beta chain was recorded in a study of response to subunit inactivated influenza vaccine. TCRdb independently ran MiXCR on the RT-PCR reads; one entry per CDR3 protein. The sample consists of around 470,000 distinct CDR3 sequences, approximately 7.2% of them appearing once. Details on this clonotype: Antigen: not known.

Study results and caveats: Authors suggested seasonal influenza vaccinations each recruit few new T cells.

Looked up from germline, CDR1 is SGHNT and CDR2 is YENEEA. This CDR3 contains 16 residues. V lost 5 bases, J lost 1 base, and 4 bases stayed unmatched. The source material was PBMCs from blood, sampled roughly 24 months after vaccination. This clonotype was sampled from a man between 50 and 75 years old who received an inactivated influenza vaccine. J is TRBJ2-2 and V is TRBV11-3, with 10 bases that match TRBD2. The CDR3 sequence: CASSKGLALNTGELFF. The CDR3 nucleotides are TGTGCCAGCAGCAAGGGACTAGCGCTGAACACCGGGGAGCTGTTTTTT.